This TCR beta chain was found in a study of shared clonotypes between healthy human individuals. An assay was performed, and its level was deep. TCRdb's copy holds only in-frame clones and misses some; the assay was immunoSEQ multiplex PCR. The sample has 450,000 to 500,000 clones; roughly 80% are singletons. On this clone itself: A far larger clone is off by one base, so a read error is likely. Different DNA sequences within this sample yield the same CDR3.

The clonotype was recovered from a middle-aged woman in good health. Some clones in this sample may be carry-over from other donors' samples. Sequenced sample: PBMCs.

The CDR3 region is CASSLAGSPYGYTF. The CDR3 DNA reads as TGTGCTAGCAGCTTAGCGGGCAGCCCCTATGGCTACACCTTC. The J gene is TRBJ1-2, the V gene TRBV7-2, with D uncertain. The CDR3 runs 14 residues. Germline loops: CDR1 SGHTA, CDR2 FQGNSA.